Sequencing of this T cell receptor beta chain was carried out in a study of CD8 T cells in Susac syndrome. Comment on this clonotype: Its antigen is as yet unknown.

A quantity of roughly 0.5 to 1 ug RNA underwent reverse transcription using random hexamers. TCR beta CDR3 was amplified by immunoSEQ multiplex PCR. This amplification extended across 54 Vbeta and 13 Jbeta segments. TCRdb reanalysed the immunoSEQ multiplex PCR reads using MiXCR and keeps one entry per CDR3 protein. The sample contains some 130,000 distinct CDR3 sequences, roughly 94% of which appear only once. Study outcomes and limitations: Total CD8+ and CD8+ TEMRA repertoires contained fewer than 20 and five Susac-specific public clones, respectively.

Sequencing of TCR beta was carried out in blood CD8+ and CD4+ T cells. The authors negatively isolated CD8+ and CD4+ T cells and FACS-enriched TEMRA cells. This TCR was sampled from a human donor with Susac syndrome. Sequencing was done on a sample of CD8+ T cells from PBMCs.

Here the CDR3 reads CASSPDLTSGSYNEQFF. The CDR3 region has the DNA TGTGCCAGCAGTCCAGACCTGACTAGCGGATCCTACAATGAGCAGTTCTTC. The chain couples TRBV28 to TRBJ2-1; 9 bases match TRBD2. The CDR3 loop spans 17 amino acids. Germline lookup yields CDR1 MDHEN and CDR2 SYDVKM. With V trimmed by 5 bases and J by 1 base, 9 bases remained unmatched.